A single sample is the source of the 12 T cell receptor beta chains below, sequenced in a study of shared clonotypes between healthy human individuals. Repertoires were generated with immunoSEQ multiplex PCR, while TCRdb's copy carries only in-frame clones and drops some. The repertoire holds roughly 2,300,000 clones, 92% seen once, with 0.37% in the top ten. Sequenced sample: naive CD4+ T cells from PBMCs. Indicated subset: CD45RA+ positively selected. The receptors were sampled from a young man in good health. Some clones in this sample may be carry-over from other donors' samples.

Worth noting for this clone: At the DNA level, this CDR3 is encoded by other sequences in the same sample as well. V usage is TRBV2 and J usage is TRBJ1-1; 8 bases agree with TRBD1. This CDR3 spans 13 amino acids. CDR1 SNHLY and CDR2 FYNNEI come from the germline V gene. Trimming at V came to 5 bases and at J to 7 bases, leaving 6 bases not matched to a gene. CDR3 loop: CASSLGQASEAFF. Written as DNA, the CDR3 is TGTGCCAGCAGTTTGGGACAGGCTAGTGAAGCTTTCTTT.

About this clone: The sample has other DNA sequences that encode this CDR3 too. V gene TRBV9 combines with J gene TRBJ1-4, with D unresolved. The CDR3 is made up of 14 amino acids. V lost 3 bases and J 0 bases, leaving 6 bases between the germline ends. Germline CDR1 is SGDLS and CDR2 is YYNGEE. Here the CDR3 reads CASSAGTTNEKLFF. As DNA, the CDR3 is TGTGCCAGCAGCGCCGGCACAACTAATGAAAAACTGTTTTTT.

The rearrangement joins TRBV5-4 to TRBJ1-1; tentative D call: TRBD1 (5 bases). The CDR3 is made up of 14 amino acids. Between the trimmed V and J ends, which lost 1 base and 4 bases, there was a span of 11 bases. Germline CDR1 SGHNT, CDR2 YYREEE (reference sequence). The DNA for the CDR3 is TGTGCCAGCAGCTTGATTACAAGGGGCACTGAAGCTTTCTTT. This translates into CASSLITRGTEAFF.

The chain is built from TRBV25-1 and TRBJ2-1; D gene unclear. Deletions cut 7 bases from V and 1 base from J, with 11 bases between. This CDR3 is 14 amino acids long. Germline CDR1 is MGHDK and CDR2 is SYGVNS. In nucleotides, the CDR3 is TGTGCCAGCACCTCGGATACTTCCTACAATGAGCAGTTCTTC. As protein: CASTSDTSYNEQFF.

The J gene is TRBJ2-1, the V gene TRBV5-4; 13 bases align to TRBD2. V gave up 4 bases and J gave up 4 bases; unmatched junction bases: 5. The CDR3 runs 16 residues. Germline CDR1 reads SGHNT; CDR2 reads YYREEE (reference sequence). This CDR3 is CASSPRTSGSYNEQFF. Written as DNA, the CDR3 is TGTGCCAGCAGCCCAAGGACTAGCGGGAGTTACAATGAGCAGTTCTTC.

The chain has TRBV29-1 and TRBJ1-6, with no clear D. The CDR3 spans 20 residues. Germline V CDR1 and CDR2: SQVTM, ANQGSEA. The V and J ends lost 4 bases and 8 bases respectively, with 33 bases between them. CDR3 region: CSVGGSLGKGYTSRDSPLHF. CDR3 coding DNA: TGCAGCGTTGGAGGGAGTCTGGGGAAGGGCTATACCTCGAGGGATTCACCCCTCCACTTT.

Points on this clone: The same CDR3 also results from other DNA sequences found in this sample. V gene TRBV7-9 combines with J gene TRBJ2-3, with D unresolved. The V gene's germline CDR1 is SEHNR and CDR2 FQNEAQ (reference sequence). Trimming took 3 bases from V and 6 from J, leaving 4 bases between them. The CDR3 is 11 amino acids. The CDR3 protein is CASSFEDTQYF. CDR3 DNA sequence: TGTGCCAGCAGCTTCGAGGATACGCAGTATTTT.

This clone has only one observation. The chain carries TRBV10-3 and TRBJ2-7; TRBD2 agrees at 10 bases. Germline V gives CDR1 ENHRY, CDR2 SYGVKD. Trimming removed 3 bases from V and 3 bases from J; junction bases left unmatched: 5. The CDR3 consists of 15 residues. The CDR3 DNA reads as TGTGCCATCAGTGACGAGCGGGGGGGCCGCTACGAGCAGTACTTC. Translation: CAISDERGGRYEQYF.

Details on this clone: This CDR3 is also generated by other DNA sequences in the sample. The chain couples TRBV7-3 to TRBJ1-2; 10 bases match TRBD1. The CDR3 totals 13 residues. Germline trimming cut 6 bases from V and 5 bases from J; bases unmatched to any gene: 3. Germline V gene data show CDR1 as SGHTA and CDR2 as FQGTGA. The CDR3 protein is CASSTGQGYGYTF. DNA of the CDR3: TGTGCCAGCAGTACGGGACAGGGGTATGGCTACACCTTC.

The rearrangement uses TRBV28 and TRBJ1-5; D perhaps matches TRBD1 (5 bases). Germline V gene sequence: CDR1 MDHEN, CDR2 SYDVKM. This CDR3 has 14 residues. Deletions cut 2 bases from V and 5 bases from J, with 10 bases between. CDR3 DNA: TGTGCCAGCAGTTTACAGGGATTCTATCAGCCCCAGCATTTT. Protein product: CASSLQGFYQPQHF. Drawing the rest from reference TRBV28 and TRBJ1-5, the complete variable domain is DVKVTQSSRYLVKRTGEKVFLECVQDMDHENMFWYRQDPGLGLRLIYFSYDVKMKEKGDIPEGYSVSREKKERFSLILESASTNQTSMYLCASSLQGFYQPQHFGDGTRLSIL.

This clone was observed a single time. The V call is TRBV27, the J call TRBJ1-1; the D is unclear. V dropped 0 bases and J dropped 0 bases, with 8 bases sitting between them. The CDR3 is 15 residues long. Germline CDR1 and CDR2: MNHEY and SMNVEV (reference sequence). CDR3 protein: CASSLSLRMNTEAFF. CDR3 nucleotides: TGTGCCAGCAGTTTATCGCTCAGAATGAACACTGAAGCTTTCTTT.

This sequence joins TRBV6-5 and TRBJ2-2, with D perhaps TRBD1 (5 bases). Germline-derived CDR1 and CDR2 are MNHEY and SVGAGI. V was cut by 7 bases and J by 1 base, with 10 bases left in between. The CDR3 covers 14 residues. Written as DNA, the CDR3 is TGTGCCAGCACCCGGACACTGAACACCGGGGAGCTGTTTTTT. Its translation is CASTRTLNTGELFF.